This TCR beta chain is from a study of blood T cell repertoires in COVID-19. Study overall: COVID-19 samples from acute and convalescent phases originated in the United States, Italy and Spain. Sample material is recorded as cDNA or gDNA derived from T cells, B-cell-depleted T cells, or PBMCs.

V was trimmed by 4 bases and J by 6 bases, leaving 16 bases between them. The germline gives CDR1 MNHEY, CDR2 SVGAGI. This CDR3 spans 15 amino acids. Authors' data handling: Estimation of nucleated cell counts was performed using reference gene primer amplification. Profiling relied on immunoSEQ multiplex PCR, and the TCRdb table lists in-frame clones only, not all of them. V and J calls and clone size are those listed in that table; D and trimming were worked out from the DNA. In the table there are roughly 160,000 clones, about 84% of which are singletons. The study recruited people aged about 18 to 89 years across roughly 23 US areas.

Source material: PBMCs or T cells enriched from blood (not recorded which). V usage is TRBV6-5 and J usage is TRBJ2-4; D may be TRBD2 (6 bases). This receptor was taken from a woman in her thirties or forties with acute COVID-19. CDR3 DNA sequence: TGTGCCAGCAGTTTTAGCGGAGGAGGGAGAAACATTCAGTACTTC. It encodes CASSFSGGGRNIQYF.